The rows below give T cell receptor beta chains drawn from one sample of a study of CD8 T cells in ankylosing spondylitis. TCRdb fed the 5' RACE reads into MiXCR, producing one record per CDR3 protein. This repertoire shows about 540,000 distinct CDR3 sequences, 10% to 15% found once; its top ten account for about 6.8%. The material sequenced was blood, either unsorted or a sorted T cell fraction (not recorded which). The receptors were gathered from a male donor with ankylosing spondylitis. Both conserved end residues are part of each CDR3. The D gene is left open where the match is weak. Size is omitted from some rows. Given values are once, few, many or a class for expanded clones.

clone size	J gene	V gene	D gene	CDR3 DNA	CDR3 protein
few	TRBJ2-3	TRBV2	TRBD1	TGTGCCAGTATGCCTCAGGACAGGGGGCGCGCAGATACGCAGTATTTT	CASMPQDRGRADTQYF
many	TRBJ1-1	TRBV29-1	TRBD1	TGCAGCGCCCTGACAGGGGGCCCTTCGAGGTTT	CSALTGGPSRF
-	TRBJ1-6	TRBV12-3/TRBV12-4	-	TGTGCCAGCAGTTTGAGTCGGAGTTCACCCCTCCACTTT	CASSLSRSSPLHF
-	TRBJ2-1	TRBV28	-	TGTGCCAGCACCCCCTCCTACAATGAGCAGTTCTTC	CASTPSYNEQFF
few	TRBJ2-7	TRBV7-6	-	TGTGCCAGCAGCTTAGCCCCCGGGAGCAACTACGAGCAGTACTTC	CASSLAPGSNYEQYF
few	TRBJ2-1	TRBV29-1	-	TGCAGCGTCTCCAGGGTGGGGGGCGAGCAGTTCTTC	CSVSRVGGEQFF
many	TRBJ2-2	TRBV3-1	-	TGTGCCAGCAGCCAAGATTACAAGGGCCGCACGAGCACCGGGGAGCTGTTTTTT	CASSQDYKGRTSTGELFF
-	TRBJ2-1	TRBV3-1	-	TGTGCCAGCAGCCAAGTCGGGAGCCCCCACTTCTTC	CASSQVGSPHFF
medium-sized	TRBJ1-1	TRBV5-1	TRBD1	TGCGCCAGCAGCGCGCTGAACAGGGGGAACACTGAAGCTTTCTTT	CASSALNRGNTEAFF
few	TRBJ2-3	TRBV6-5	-	TGTGCCAGCAGTTACGGACAGCGCACAGATACGCAGTATTTT	CASSYGQRTDTQYF
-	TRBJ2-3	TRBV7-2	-	TGTGCCAGCAGCGGAGAGGTTAACCAGGCGGATACGCAGTATTTT	CASSGEVNQADTQYF
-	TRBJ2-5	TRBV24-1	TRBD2	TGTGCCACCGGGACTAGCGGGGAAGAGACCCAGTACTTC	CATGTSGEETQYF
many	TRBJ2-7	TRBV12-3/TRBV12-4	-	TGTGCCAGCAGTTTTTCAGGGACTTACGAGCAGTACTTC	CASSFSGTYEQYF
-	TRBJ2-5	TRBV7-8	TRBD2	TGTGCCAGCAGCTCTCCGATAGCGGGAGGACAAGAGACCCAGTACTTC	CASSSPIAGGQETQYF
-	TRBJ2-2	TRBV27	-	TGTGCCAGCAGTAGATCCCCTGTACTTAGGGTCCACACCGGGGAGCTGTTTTTT	CASSRSPVLRVHTGELFF
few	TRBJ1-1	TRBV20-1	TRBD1	TGCAGTGCTAGGGAGGGACAGGCGCCCTTTGAAGCTTTCTTT	CSAREGQAPFEAFF
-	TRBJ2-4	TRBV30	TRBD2	TGTGCCTGGAATCTGGGGGGGAAAAACATTCAGTACTTC	CAWNLGGKNIQYF
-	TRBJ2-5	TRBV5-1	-	TGCGCCAGCAGCAAGATAGATTCTCAAGAGACCCAGTACTTC	CASSKIDSQETQYF
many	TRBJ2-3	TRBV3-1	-	TGTGCCAGCAGCCAAGGGGGAGATACGCAGTATTTT	CASSQGGDTQYF
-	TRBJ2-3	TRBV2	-	TGTGCCAGCAGCGCCCCCGGGACTGACATCGATACGCAGTATTTT	CASSAPGTDIDTQYF
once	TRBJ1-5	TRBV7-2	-	TGTGCCAGCAGCTTAGTTCAGGGGAGCAATCAGCCCCAGCATTTT	CASSLVQGSNQPQHF
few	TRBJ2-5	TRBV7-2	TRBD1	TGTGCCAGCAGCCCTTGGACAGGGGAGGAGACCCAGTACTTC	CASSPWTGEETQYF
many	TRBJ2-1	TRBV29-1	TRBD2	TGCAGCGTGAGCCAGCGGGAGAGCTCCTACAATGAGCAGTTCTTC	CSVSQRESSYNEQFF
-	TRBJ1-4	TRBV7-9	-	TGTGCCAGCAGCCCGCGGGGGGGTGGTGAAAAACTGTTTTTT	CASSPRGGGEKLFF
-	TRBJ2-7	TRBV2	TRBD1	TGTGCCAGCAGCAACAGGGGGCCGGGCGAGCAGTACTTC	CASSNRGPGEQYF
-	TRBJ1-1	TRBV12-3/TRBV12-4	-	TGTGCCAGCAGTTTTCCCGAACGCACTGAAGCTTTCTTT	CASSFPERTEAFF
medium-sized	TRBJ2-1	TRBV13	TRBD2	TGTGCCAGCAGCCAGCCTACTAGCGGGAGTTACAATGAGCAGTTCTTC	CASSQPTSGSYNEQFF
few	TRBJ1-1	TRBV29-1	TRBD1	TGCAGCGCCCTTAGCGGTCAGGGGGCTGGGAACACTGAAGCTTTCTTT	CSALSGQGAGNTEAFF
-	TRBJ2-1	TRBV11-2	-	TGTGCCAGCAGCTTAACCCTCTCCAGGGTGGGAGAATACAATGAGCAGTTCTTC	CASSLTLSRVGEYNEQFF
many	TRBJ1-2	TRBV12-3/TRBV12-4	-	TGTGCCAGCAGTCCTCCGGGACATACTAACTATGGCTACACCTTC	CASSPPGHTNYGYTF
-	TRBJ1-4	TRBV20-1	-	TGCAGTGCTAGCGGACTTTGGGGGGGGCGTGAGGATGAAAAACTGTTTTTT	CSASGLWGGREDEKLFF
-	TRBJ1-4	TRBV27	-	TGTGCCAGCACCAATAGAGCACAGAACAATGAAAAACTGTTTTTT	CASTNRAQNNEKLFF
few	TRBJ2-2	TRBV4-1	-	TGCGCCAGCAGCCAAGCGGGAGTCGGCACCGGGGAGCTGTTTTTT	CASSQAGVGTGELFF
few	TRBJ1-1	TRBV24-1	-	TGTGCCACCAGTCATGATCCCCCTAGCACTGAAGCTTTCTTT	CATSHDPPSTEAFF
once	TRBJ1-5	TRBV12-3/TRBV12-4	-	TGTGCCAGCACTGGGGGTTGGAATCAGCCCCAGCATTTT	CASTGGWNQPQHF
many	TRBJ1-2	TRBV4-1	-	TGCGCCAGCAGCCAAGAGGGGGGGTTCGCCAGAGAGGACTATGGCTACACCTTC	CASSQEGGFAREDYGYTF
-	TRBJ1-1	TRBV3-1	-	TGTGCCAGCAGCTTACACGGGGGTTGGGACACTGAAGCTTTCTTT	CASSLHGGWDTEAFF
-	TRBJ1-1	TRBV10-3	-	TGTGCCATCAGTGAGTCTGGGGGGTATGACACTGAAGCTTTCTTT	CAISESGGYDTEAFF
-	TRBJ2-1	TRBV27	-	TGTGCCAGCAGTTTACGAGGCACGGGAACCTACAATGAGCAGTTCTTC	CASSLRGTGTYNEQFF
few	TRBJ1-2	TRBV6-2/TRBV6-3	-	TGTGCCAGCAGCCCCCATGGGAGGACAGACTATGGCTACACCTTC	CASSPHGRTDYGYTF